The rows below give T cell receptor beta chains drawn from one sample of a study of chemoradiotherapy in HPV16-positive cancers. Assay used: immunoSEQ multiplex PCR; TCRdb lists only in-frame clones, some missing. Found here are more than 20,000 clones, approximately 86% of them singletons; the top ten hold roughly 4.4%. The sequencing used blood, collected from a patient who underwent chemoradiotherapy. These receptor sequences come from a human donor with HPV-associated anogenital cancer. The CDR3 runs from the conserved cysteine through the conserved F or W. D genes are given only for firm matches. Clone size is not always given. Where it is, it says once, few, many or a class for expanded clones.

cdr3_length,d_call,j_call,v_call,clone_size,cdr3_aa,cdr3_nt
16,.,TRBJ2-2,TRBV7-2,.,CASSLAPGANTGELFF,TGTGCCAGCAGCCTAGCCCCAGGGGCGAATACCGGGGAGCTGTTTTTT
14,.,TRBJ1-1,TRBV25-1,.,CASSARPTDTEAFF,TGTGCCAGCAGCGCCAGGCCAACGGACACTGAAGCTTTCTTT
14,TRBD1,TRBJ2-7,TRBV10-2,.,CASTRTGGINEQYF,TGCGCCAGCACCAGAACAGGGGGGATCAACGAGCAGTACTTC
13,.,TRBJ2-3,TRBV2,.,CASSGQSTDTQYF,TGTGCCAGCAGTGGACAGTCCACAGATACGCAGTATTTT
15,.,TRBJ1-1,TRBV9,.,CASSPRGTPGTEAFF,TGTGCCAGCAGCCCCCGTGGAACCCCGGGCACTGAAGCTTTCTTT
14,TRBD1,TRBJ1-2,TRBV4-3,.,CASSQADRGYGYTF,TGCGCCAGCAGCCAGGCGGACAGGGGCTATGGCTACACCTTC
13,.,TRBJ1-2,TRBV6-5,few,CASSYSAGGGYTF,TGTGCCAGCAGTTACTCGGCGGGGGGCGGCTACACCTTC
15,TRBD1,TRBJ1-3,TRBV11-3,.,CASSSPTGMQNTIYF,TGTGCCAGCAGCTCCCCGACAGGGATGCAAAACACCATATATTTT
13,.,TRBJ2-3,TRBV7-2,.,CASSSHRGDTQYF,TGTGCCAGCAGCTCACACCGGGGAGATACGCAGTATTTT
14,.,TRBJ2-7,TRBV9,.,CASSPQTSSYEQYF,TGTGCCAGCAGCCCACAGACTAGCTCCTACGAGCAGTACTTC
15,.,TRBJ1-4,TRBV6-5,.,CASSYSGQINEKLFF,TGTGCCAGCAGTTACTCAGGACAGATTAATGAAAAACTGTTTTTT
14,TRBD2,TRBJ2-7,TRBV7-7,.,CASSLAGRPHEQYF,TGTGCTAGCAGCTTAGCGGGCCGCCCCCACGAGCAGTACTTC
17,.,TRBJ1-3,TRBV5-4,.,CASSSSTISVSGNTIYF,TGTGCCAGCAGCTCGTCCACCATTTCAGTCTCTGGAAACACCATATATTTT
13,TRBD1,TRBJ2-7,TRBV18,.,CASSRQGADEQYF,TGTGCCAGCTCAAGACAGGGGGCGGACGAGCAGTACTTC
14,.,TRBJ2-7,TRBV11-1,.,CASSRRRVPYEQYF,TGTGCCAGCAGCAGACGTCGGGTGCCCTACGAGCAGTACTTC
17,TRBD1,TRBJ2-6,TRBV5-1,.,CASSSGQGNSGANVLTF,TGCGCCAGCAGCTCCGGACAGGGAAACTCTGGGGCCAACGTCCTGACTTTC
13,.,TRBJ2-6,TRBV6-5,.,CASTSRGANVLTF,TGTGCCAGCACCTCGAGAGGGGCCAACGTCCTGACTTTC
16,TRBD1,TRBJ2-3,TRBV19,.,CASSTEGAWGTDTQYF,TGTGCCAGTAGTACTGAGGGGGCTTGGGGCACAGATACGCAGTATTTT
17,TRBD2,TRBJ2-3,TRBV9,few,CASSVATGGSVADTQYF,TGTGCCAGCAGCGTAGCTACTGGCGGGAGTGTCGCAGATACGCAGTATTTT
16,.,TRBJ2-5,TRBV4-1,.,CASSQGLAAPQETQYF,TGCGCCAGCAGCCAAGGGTTAGCAGCCCCCCAAGAGACCCAGTACTTC
12,.,TRBJ1-3,TRBV29-1,.,CSVSDSGNTIYF,TGCAGCGTTTCAGACTCTGGAAACACCATATATTTT
16,.,TRBJ2-2,TRBV7-2,.,CASSLGGIANTGELFF,TGTGCCAGCAGCTTAGGGGGCATCGCGAACACCGGGGAGCTGTTTTTT
12,.,TRBJ2-1,TRBV7-2,.,CASSLARAEQFF,TGTGCCAGCAGCTTAGCGAGAGCTGAGCAGTTCTTC
15,TRBD1,TRBJ1-2,TRBV5-4,.,CASSYPIRGGEGYTF,TGTGCCAGCAGCTACCCCATTCGAGGGGGCGAAGGCTACACCTTC
16,.,TRBJ2-1,TRBV6-5,.,CASSYSSGEAYNEQFF,TGTGCCAGCAGTTACTCGAGTGGGGAGGCCTACAATGAGCAGTTCTTC
12,.,TRBJ2-7,TRBV7-2,.,CAVGGSSYEQYF,TGTGCTGTCGGAGGGAGCTCCTACGAGCAGTACTTC
12,.,TRBJ2-2,TRBV6-5,.,CASSVKGGELFF,TGTGCCAGCAGCGTAAAAGGCGGGGAGCTGTTTTTT
15,.,TRBJ1-4,TRBV6-5,.,CASSYAQARDEKLFF,TGTGCCAGCAGTTACGCCCAGGCGCGGGATGAAAAACTGTTTTTT
14,.,TRBJ1-1,TRBV7-9,.,CASSLIATNTEAFF,TGTGCCAGCAGCTTGATCGCGACCAACACTGAAGCTTTCTTT
15,TRBD1,TRBJ1-1,TRBV5-5,.,CASSLTRTGNTEAFF,TGTGCCAGCAGCTTAACTCGGACAGGGAACACTGAAGCTTTCTTT
15,.,TRBJ1-6,TRBV6-5,.,CASSPKGGRGSPLHF,TGTGCCAGCAGTCCCAAAGGGGGGCGAGGTTCACCCCTCCACTTT
14,TRBD1,TRBJ2-1,TRBV4-1,.,CASSQEDRENEQFF,TGCGCCAGCAGCCAAGAGGACAGGGAAAATGAGCAGTTCTTC
16,.,TRBJ2-5,TRBV29-1,.,CSVEEAAYTKWETQYF,TGCAGCGTTGAAGAGGCGGCCTATACCAAGTGGGAGACCCAGTACTTC
14,TRBD2,TRBJ2-1,TRBV19,few,CASSIETSAREQFF,TGTGCCAGTAGTATAGAGACTAGCGCAAGGGAGCAGTTCTTC
15,.,TRBJ1-4,TRBV19,.,CASSPSDRPSEKLFF,TGTGCCAGTAGTCCTTCGGACCGTCCAAGCGAAAAACTGTTTTTT
16,TRBD1,TRBJ1-2,TRBV30,.,CAWSPDRGRDFYGYTF,TGTGCCTGGAGCCCGGACAGGGGACGAGACTTCTATGGCTACACCTTC
13,TRBD2,TRBJ2-1,TRBV29-1,.,CSVPTSGVNEQFF,TGCAGCGTTCCGACTAGCGGGGTCAATGAGCAGTTCTTC
18,TRBD2,TRBJ2-1,TRBV5-4,.,CASIAGLAGGSSYNEQFF,TGTGCCAGCATAGCGGGACTAGCGGGAGGCAGCTCCTACAATGAGCAGTTCTTC
13,.,TRBJ1-2,TRBV30,.,CAWSAPGLGGYTF,TGTGCCTGGAGCGCCCCCGGCCTGGGAGGCTACACCTTC
17,TRBD2,TRBJ2-5,TRBV7-8,.,CASSFGVPGLAEETQYF,TGTGCCAGCAGCTTTGGGGTCCCGGGACTAGCGGAAGAGACCCAGTACTTC
17,.,TRBJ2-1,TRBV7-2,once,CANRHLTSPSSYNEQFF,TGTGCCAACCGCCACCTTACAAGCCCTTCCTCCTACAATGAGCAGTTCTTC
13,.,TRBJ1-1,TRBV29-1,once,CSADKTGFSEAFF,TGCAGCGCTGATAAAACAGGGTTCTCTGAAGCTTTCTTT
15,TRBD2,TRBJ2-1,TRBV27,.,CASKHLGEGYNEQFF,TGTGCCAGCAAGCACCTAGGGGAGGGCTACAATGAGCAGTTCTTC
17,.,TRBJ1-1,TRBV12-2,.,CASRLTGRAIGHTEAFF,TGTGCAAGTCGCTTGACGGGACGCGCTATCGGGCACACTGAAGCTTTCTTT